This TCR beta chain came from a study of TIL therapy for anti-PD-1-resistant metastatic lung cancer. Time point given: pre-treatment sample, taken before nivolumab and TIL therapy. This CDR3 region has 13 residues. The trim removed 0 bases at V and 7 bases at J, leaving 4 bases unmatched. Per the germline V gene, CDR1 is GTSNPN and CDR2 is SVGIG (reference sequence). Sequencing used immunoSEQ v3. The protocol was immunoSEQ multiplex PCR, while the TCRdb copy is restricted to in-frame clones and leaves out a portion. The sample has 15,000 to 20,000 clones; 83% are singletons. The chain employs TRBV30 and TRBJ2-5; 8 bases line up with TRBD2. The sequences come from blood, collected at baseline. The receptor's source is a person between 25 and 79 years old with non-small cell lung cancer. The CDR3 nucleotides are TGTGCCTGGAGTGTAGCCGGGGGGGGGACCCAGTACTTC. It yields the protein CAWSVAGGGTQYF.